The 18 T cell receptor beta chains below were found in one sample sequenced in a study of vaccination and CD4 T cells after COVID-19. For these TCRs, the target antigens are not known. Time point in this sample: late sampling 161 to 241 days after vaccination in a few convalescent patients. Treatment denoted: roughly ten-day PBMC culture with coronavirus spike peptide pools or control peptides (ViraFEST assay). The study sequenced cultured CD4+ T cell DNA using the Oncomine TCR Beta short-read assay. MiXCR, run by TCRdb on the PCR reads, gives a single entry per CDR3 protein. The table includes fewer than 25,000 distinct CDR3 sequences, roughly two fifths detected once. The sample here was CD4+ T cells from blood, cultured in vitro, taken about 7 months after SARS-CoV-2 vaccination. Every receptor here comes from a human donor who had recovered from COVID-19.

A few counts support this clonotype. CDR3 coding DNA: TGTGCCAGCAGCAAAGTTATCCAGGTCGCTGAGCAGTTCTTC. Its translation is CASSKVIQVAEQFF. This chain joins TRBV21-1 and TRBJ2-1. TRBV21-1 is shown as a pseudogene. The CDR3 totals 14 residues.

The rearrangement joins TRBV6-1 to TRBJ1-2; 9 bases line up with TRBD1. Germline trimming cut 6 bases from V and 3 bases from J; bases unmatched to any gene: 2. There are 13 residues in the CDR3. Germline V lookup: CDR1 MNHNS, CDR2 SASEGT. In DNA, the CDR3 is TGTGCCAGCAGGCGGACAGGGGACTATGGCTACACCTTC. Translation gives CASRRTGDYGYTF.

The gene calls are TRBV7-2 and TRBJ2-1; tentative D call: TRBD2 (6 bases). Germline lookup yields CDR1 SGHTA and CDR2 FQGNSA. The V end was cut by 5 bases, the J end by 14 bases, with 16 bases between. CDR3 length: 12 residues. Here the CDR3 DNA reads TGTGCCAGCAGCCACGGGGGACTGGGAAAGTTCTTC. Amino acids: CASSHGGLGKFF.

This clonotype has a handful of counts. The rearrangement links TRBV20-1 to TRBJ2-1; D ambiguous. V was trimmed by 3 bases and J by 5 bases, leaving 8 bases between them. The CDR3 runs 12 residues. CDR1 and CDR2 (germline): DFQATT, SNEGSKA (reference sequence). The CDR3 DNA follows: TGCAGTGCTAGGGGCTACCACAATGAGCAGTTCTTC. This codes for CSARGYHNEQFF.

The chain combines TRBV20-1 with TRBJ2-7; TRBD2 matches 7 bases. The CDR3 sequence is 13 residues long. V lost 6 bases, J lost 4 bases, and 9 bases stayed unmatched. Germline loops: CDR1 DFQATT, CDR2 SNEGSKA (reference sequence). The chain's CDR3 is CSAWTGTTYEQYF. CDR3 sequence (DNA): TGCAGTGCGTGGACCGGGACTACTTACGAGCAGTACTTC.

This clonotype was seen a few times. V gene TRBV2 combines with J gene TRBJ1-2, with 9 bases fitting TRBD1. The CDR3 contains 13 residues. Germline values: CDR1 SNHLY, CDR2 FYNNEI. Trimming at V came to 7 bases and at J to 8 bases, leaving 8 bases not matched to a gene. DNA of the CDR3: TGTGCCAGCAACATCGACAGGGGGTACGGCTACACCTTC. It encodes CASNIDRGYGYTF.

The chain is built from TRBV2 and TRBJ1-1; unclear D gene. Per germline, CDR1 SNHLY and CDR2 FYNNEI. The V end was cut by 7 bases, the J end by 0 bases, with 9 bases between. The CDR3 runs 13 residues. CDR3 bases: TGTGCCAGCAAGGGCGATTTGAACACTGAAGCTTTCTTT. It translates to CASKGDLNTEAFF.

This rearrangement joins TRBV6-1 to TRBJ1-5, with 7 bases fitting TRBD1. Germline V gives CDR1 MNHNS, CDR2 SASEGT. V dropped 5 bases and J dropped 6; count of bases not matched to a gene: 7. The CDR3 is made up of 14 amino acids. CDR3 DNA sequence: TGTGCCAGCAGTAATGACAGGGTGGCTCAGCCCCAGCATTTT. Its translation: CASSNDRVAQPQHF.

V and J are TRBV12-3 or TRBV12-4 and TRBJ1-6; 8 positions match TRBD1. The CDR3 contains 16 residues. With 4 bases clipped from V and 8 bases from J, the junction kept 10 bases outside the gene matches. The CDR3 nucleotides read TGTGCCAGCAGTTCCCATGTCGGGACAGGAGATTCACCCCTCCACTTT. Its translation is CASSSHVGTGDSPLHF.

The chain has TRBV24-1 and TRBJ2-5, with 9 nucleotides matching TRBD2. J lost 5 bases, V lost 5 bases, and 8 bases had no gene match. This CDR3 is 15 amino acids long. CDR1 and CDR2 (germline): KGHDR, SFDVKD. In nucleotides, the CDR3 is TGTGCCACCAGTGGGAAAAGGGGACTAGCTGAGACCCAGTACTTC. The encoded protein is CATSGKRGLAETQYF.

The gene calls are TRBV7-9 and TRBJ2-1; D is uncertain. V lost 6 bases, J lost 6 bases, and 9 bases lay in between. The CDR3 covers 12 residues. From germline, CDR1 is SEHNR and CDR2 FQNEAQ (reference sequence). The CDR3: CASSYSFNEQFF. CDR3 sequence (DNA): TGTGCCAGCAGTTATTCATTCAATGAGCAGTTCTTC.

This clonotype was found a few times. This rearrangement joins TRBV20-1 to TRBJ2-5, with 11 bases aligning to TRBD2. The V gene end was trimmed by 5 bases and the J gene end by 1 base; junction bases not matched to a gene: 3. The germline CDR1 and CDR2 sequences are DFQATT and SNEGSKA (reference sequence). The CDR3 spans 14 residues. The CDR3 reads CSADSGGVQETQYF. CDR3 nucleotide sequence: TGCAGTGCTGATAGCGGGGGGGTCCAAGAGACCCAGTACTTC.

The chain recombines TRBV27 with TRBJ2-7; no definite D call. The CDR3 has 15 amino acids. In germline, CDR1 is MNHEY, CDR2 SMNVEV (reference sequence). Trimming took 1 base from V and 0 from J, leaving 10 bases between them. As DNA, the CDR3 is TGTGCCAGCAGTTTATATCCAGGAAGCTCCTACGAGCAGTACTTC. Its translation is CASSLYPGSSYEQYF.

This clonotype was observed once. The rearrangement joins TRBV6-1 to TRBJ2-1; D perhaps matches TRBD2 (7 bases). CDR1 is MNHNS and CDR2 is SASEGT in the germline V gene. The CDR3 length is 17 residues. V lost 11 bases and J 10 bases, leaving 33 bases between the germline ends. The CDR3: CAPGGTGGAEIEGEQFF. The DNA for the CDR3 is TGTGCCCCGGGGGGAACGGGGGGCGCTGAAATAGAAGGGGAGCAGTTCTTC.

There are a few counts of this clonotype. V is TRBV24-1 and J is TRBJ2-5; 7 bases are a match to TRBD2. The trim removed 7 bases at V and 5 bases at J, leaving 9 bases unmatched. The germline gives CDR1 KGHDR, CDR2 SFDVKD. The CDR3 extends over 14 amino acids. This chain's CDR3 is CATSPAGERETQYF. CDR3 sequence (DNA): TGTGCCACCAGCCCCGCGGGAGAAAGGGAGACCCAGTACTTC.

The chain is built from TRBV7-3 and TRBJ2-2; a possible D gene is TRBD1 (6 bases). The CDR3 sequence is 15 residues long. Germline CDR1 reads SGHTA; CDR2 reads FQGTGA. Trimming stripped 1 base from V and 6 bases from J, with 12 bases between. The CDR3 reads CASSLMVAGAGELFF. The DNA for the CDR3 is TGTGCCAGCAGCTTAATGGTCGCAGGGGCCGGGGAGCTGTTTTTT.

This clonotype was counted a few times. The V gene is TRBV2, the J gene TRBJ1-2; the D gene is possibly TRBD1 (5 bases). V dropped 5 bases and J dropped 4 bases, with 17 bases sitting between them. The CDR3 has 15 residues. Germline V lookup: CDR1 SNHLY, CDR2 FYNNEI. This CDR3 is CASSRPSWDGYGYTF. The CDR3 DNA reads as TGTGCCAGCAGTCGCCCCTCCTGGGACGGCTATGGCTACACCTTC.

The V and J genes are TRBV6-1 and TRBJ1-2; D unresolved. From germline, CDR1 is MNHNS and CDR2 SASEGT. This CDR3 spans 15 amino acids. The V end lost 1 base, the J end lost 3 bases, and 12 bases lay between the germline ends. The CDR3 region is CASSEGVPRYYGYTF. CDR3 nucleotides: TGTGCCAGCAGTGAAGGCGTCCCGAGGTACTATGGCTACACCTTC.